The clone carrying this T cell receptor (beta chain) is medium-sized (0.01 to 0.1%). This specimen comes from a study of metastatic and nonmetastatic thyroid tumors. In the original workflow: Across clinicopathological groups, CDR3 differences served as the basis for building a distant-metastasis classifier for papillary thyroid cancer. MiXCR was used by TCRdb to re-call the PCR reads. These V and J calls originate from TCRdb's pipeline instead of the authors' own analysis. The data hold approximately 17,000 clones, with approximately 17% observed a single time. Thyroid surgery was preceded by no treatment in any patient. This CDR3 region has 15 residues. V was pared by 5 bases and J by 7 bases, with 21 bases between.

The receptor was isolated from a male donor with papillary thyroid cancer or a benign thyroid nodule (not recorded which). Some clones in this sample may be carry-over from other donors' samples. The sequencing sample was made of blood. V is TRBV12-3 or TRBV12-4 and J is TRBJ2-7; a possible D gene is TRBD2 (6 bases). The CDR3 DNA is TGTGCCAGCAGTATGGGACGGCTGAGGGCGGGGGAGCAGTACTTC. Translated, it gives CASSMGRLRAGEQYF.